This T cell receptor (beta chain) is drawn from a study of T cell responses to AZD1222 COVID-19 vaccine. Germline assignment: CDR1 SGDLS and CDR2 YYNGEE. V lost 4 bases to trimming and J lost 8 bases, with 16 bases between them. There are 14 residues in the CDR3. The assay was immunoSEQ multiplex PCR, and TCRdb's table has in-frame clones only and misses some. The sample yields about 140,000 clones, around nine tenths seen once. The sequence was collected from an adult in good health. The V gene is TRBV9, the J gene TRBJ1-3; D is unclear. This sample comprised peripheral blood, obtained on day 0 of AZD1222 vaccination. The CDR3 here is CASSLTNRKDTIYF. The DNA of the CDR3 is TGTGCCAGCAGCCTAACCAACAGAAAAGACACCATATATTTT.